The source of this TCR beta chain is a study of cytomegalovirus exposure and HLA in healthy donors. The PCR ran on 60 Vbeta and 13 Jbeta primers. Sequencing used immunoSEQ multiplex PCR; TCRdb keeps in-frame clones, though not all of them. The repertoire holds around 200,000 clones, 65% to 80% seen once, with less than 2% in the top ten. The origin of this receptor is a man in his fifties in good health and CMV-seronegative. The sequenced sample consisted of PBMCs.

CDR3: CASSLDLAGGTDTQYF. CDR3 sequence (DNA): TGTGCCAGCAGTTTAGACCTAGCGGGGGGCACAGATACGCAGTATTTT. The chain has TRBV27 and TRBJ2-3, with TRBD2 matching 10 bases. After removal of 2 bases from V and 1 base from J, the junction contained 3 bases not matched to a gene. The germline V gene has CDR1 MNHEY and CDR2 SMNVEV (reference sequence). The CDR3 is 16 amino acids.